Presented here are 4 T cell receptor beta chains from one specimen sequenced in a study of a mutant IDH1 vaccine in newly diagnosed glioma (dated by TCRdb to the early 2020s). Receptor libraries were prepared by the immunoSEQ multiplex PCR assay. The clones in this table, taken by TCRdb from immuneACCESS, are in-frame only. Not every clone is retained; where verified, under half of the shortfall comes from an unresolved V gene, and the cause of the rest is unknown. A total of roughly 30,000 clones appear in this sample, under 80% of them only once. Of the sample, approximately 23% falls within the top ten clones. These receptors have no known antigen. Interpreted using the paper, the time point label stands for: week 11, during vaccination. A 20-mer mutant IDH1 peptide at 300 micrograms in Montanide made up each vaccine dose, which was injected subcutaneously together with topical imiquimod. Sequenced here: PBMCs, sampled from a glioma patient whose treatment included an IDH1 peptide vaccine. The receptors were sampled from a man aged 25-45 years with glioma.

CDR3 DNA sequence: TGTGCCAGCAGTTACGAGGAGAACACTGAAGCTTTCTTT. Protein sequence: CASSYEENTEAFF. The rearrangement joins TRBV6-5 to TRBJ1-1; no clear D. The CDR3 runs to 13 residues. The V and J ends lost 2 bases and 1 base respectively, with 5 bases between them. Per germline, CDR1 MNHEY and CDR2 SVGAGI.

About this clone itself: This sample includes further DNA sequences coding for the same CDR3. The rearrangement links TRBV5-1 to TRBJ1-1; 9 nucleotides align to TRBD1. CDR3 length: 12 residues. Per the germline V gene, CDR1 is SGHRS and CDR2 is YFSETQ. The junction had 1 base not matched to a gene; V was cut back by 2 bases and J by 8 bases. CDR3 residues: CASSLGQGEAFF. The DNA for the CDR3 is TGCGCCAGCAGCTTAGGACAGGGGGAAGCTTTCTTT. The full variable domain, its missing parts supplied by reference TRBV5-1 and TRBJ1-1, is KAGVTQTPRYLIKTRGQQVTLSCSPISGHRSVSWYQQTPGQGLQFLFEYFSETQRNKGNFPGRFSGRQFSNSRSEMNVSTLELGDSALYLCASSLGQGEAFFGQGTRLTVV.

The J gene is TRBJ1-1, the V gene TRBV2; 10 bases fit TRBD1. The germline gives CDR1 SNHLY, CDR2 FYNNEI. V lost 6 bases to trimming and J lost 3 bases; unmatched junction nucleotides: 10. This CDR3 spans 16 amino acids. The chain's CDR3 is CASSHPTGQGYTEAFF. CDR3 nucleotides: TGTGCCAGCAGCCACCCTACGGGACAGGGGTACACTGAAGCTTTCTTT.

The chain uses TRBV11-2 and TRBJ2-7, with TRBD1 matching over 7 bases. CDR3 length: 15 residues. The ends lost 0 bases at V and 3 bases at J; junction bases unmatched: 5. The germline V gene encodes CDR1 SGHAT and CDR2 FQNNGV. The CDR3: CASSLEYGDSYEQYF. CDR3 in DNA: TGTGCCAGCAGCTTAGAGTACGGGGACAGCTACGAGCAGTACTTC. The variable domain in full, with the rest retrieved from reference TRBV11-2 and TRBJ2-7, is EAGVAQSPRYKIIEKRQSVAFWCNPISGHATLYWYQQILGQGPKLLIQFQNNGVVDDSQLPKDRFSAERLKGVDSTLKIQPAKLEDSAVYLCASSLEYGDSYEQYFGPGTRLTVT.